This record covers a single T cell receptor (beta chain). TCRdb analysed the 5' RACE reads with MiXCR anew, one entry per CDR3 protein. The profile shows fewer than 200,000 distinct CDR3 sequences, 20% to 25% of them singletons. This entry comes from a study of T-cell memory formation after mild COVID-19. Study information: TCR clusters were mostly confined to one donor each.

There are 16 residues in the CDR3. V was trimmed by 3 bases and J by 6 bases, leaving 20 bases between them. The sequencing input was PBMCs or a T cell subset sorted from them (not recorded which). This sequence originates from an adult woman who had mild COVID-19 (a few samples of this study predate the infection). Cell type and time point are not known. The rearrangement uses TRBV12-3 or TRBV12-4 and TRBJ1-2; D unclear. This CDR3 is CASSFGLGGVRDGYTF. DNA for the CDR3: TGTGCCAGCAGTTTCGGGTTAGGTGGGGTTAGGGATGGCTACACCTTC.